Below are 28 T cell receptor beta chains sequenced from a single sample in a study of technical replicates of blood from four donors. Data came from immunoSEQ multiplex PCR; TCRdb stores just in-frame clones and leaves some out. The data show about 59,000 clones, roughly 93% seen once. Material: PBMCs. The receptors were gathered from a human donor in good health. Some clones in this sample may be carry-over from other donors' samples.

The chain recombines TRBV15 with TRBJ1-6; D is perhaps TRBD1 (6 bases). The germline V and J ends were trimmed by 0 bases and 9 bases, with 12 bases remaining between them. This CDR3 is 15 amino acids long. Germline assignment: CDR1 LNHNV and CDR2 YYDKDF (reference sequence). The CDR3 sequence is CATSRDIGGGSPLHF. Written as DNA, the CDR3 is TGTGCCACCAGCAGAGATATAGGGGGTGGTTCACCCCTCCACTTT.

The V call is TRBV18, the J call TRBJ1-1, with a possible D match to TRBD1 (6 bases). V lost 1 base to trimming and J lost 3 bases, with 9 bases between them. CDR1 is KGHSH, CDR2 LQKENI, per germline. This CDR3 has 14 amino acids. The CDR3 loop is CASSPQGGDTEAFF. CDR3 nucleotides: TGTGCCAGCTCACCACAGGGGGGGGACACTGAAGCTTTCTTT.

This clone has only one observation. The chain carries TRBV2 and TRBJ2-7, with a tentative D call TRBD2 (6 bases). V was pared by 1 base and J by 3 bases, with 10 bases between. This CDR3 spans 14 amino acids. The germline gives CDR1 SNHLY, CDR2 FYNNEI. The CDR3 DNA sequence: TGTGCCAGCAGTGAAGGCGCGGGGATCTACGAGCAGTACTTC. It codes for CASSEGAGIYEQYF.

The CDR3 coding sequence is TGTGCCAGCAGCTTTTATCGACTAGCGGGAGGGCAAGAGACCCAGTACTTC. It is translated as CASSFYRLAGGQETQYF. V is TRBV5-4 and J is TRBJ2-5, with TRBD2 identical over 14 bases. V shed 2 bases, J shed 2 bases, and the junction held 5 bases outside the gene matches. The V gene's germline CDR1 is SGHNT and CDR2 YYREEE (reference sequence). The CDR3 loop spans 17 amino acids.

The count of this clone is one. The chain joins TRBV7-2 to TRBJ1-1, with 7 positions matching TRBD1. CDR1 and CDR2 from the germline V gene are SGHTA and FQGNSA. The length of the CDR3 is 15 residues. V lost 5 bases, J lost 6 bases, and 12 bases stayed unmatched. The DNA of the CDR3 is TGTGCCAGCAGCGCGCGACAGGGTTTGTGGGCTGAAGCTTTCTTT. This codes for CASSARQGLWAEAFF.

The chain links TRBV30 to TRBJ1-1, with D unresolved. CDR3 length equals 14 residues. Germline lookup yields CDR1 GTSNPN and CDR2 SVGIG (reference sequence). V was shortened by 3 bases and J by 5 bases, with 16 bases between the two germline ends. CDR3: CAWSSPGGGTEAFF. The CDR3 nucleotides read TGTGCCTGGAGCTCTCCGGGAGGCGGGACTGAAGCTTTCTTT.

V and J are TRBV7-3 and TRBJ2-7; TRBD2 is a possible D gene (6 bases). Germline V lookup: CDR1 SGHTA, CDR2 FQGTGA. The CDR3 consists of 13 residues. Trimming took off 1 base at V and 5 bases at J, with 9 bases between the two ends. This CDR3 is CASSLIGGDEQYF. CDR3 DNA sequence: TGTGCCAGCAGCTTAATCGGAGGGGACGAGCAGTACTTC.

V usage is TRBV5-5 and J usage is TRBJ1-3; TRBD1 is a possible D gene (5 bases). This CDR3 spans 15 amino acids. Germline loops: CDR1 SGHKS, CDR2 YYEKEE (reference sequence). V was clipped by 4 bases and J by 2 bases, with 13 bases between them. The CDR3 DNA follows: TGTGCCAGCAGCCCCTCGGCAGGGCCTGGAAACACCATATATTTT. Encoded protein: CASSPSAGPGNTIYF.

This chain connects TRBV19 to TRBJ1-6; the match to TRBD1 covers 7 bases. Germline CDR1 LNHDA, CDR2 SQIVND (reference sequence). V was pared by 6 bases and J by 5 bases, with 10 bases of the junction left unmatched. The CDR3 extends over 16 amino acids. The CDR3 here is CASRKPPGTDNSPLHF. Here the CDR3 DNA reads TGTGCCAGTAGGAAACCGCCCGGGACAGATAATTCACCCCTCCACTTT.

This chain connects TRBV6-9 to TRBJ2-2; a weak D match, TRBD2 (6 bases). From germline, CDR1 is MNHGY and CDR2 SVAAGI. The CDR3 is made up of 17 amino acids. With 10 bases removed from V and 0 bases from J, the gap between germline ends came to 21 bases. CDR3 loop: CATPPAIAVSNTGELFF. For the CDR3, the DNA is TGTGCCACCCCCCCGGCGATAGCGGTATCGAACACCGGGGAGCTGTTTTTT.

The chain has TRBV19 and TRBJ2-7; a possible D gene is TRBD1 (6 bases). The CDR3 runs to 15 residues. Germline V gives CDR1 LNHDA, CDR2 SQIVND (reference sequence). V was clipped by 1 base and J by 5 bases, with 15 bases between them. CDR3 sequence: CASSIAPQGLHEQYF. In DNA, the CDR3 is TGTGCCAGTAGTATAGCCCCCCAGGGGCTCCACGAGCAGTACTTC.

The CDR3 DNA follows: TGTGCCAGCAGCTCGGGAGAGACCCAGTACTTC. Its protein product is CASSSGETQYF. This chain links TRBV7-7 with TRBJ2-5; D remains unclear. The CDR3 sequence is 11 residues long. The germline gives CDR1 SSHAT, CDR2 FNYEAQ (reference sequence). V was trimmed by 4 bases and J by 4 bases, leaving 4 bases between them.

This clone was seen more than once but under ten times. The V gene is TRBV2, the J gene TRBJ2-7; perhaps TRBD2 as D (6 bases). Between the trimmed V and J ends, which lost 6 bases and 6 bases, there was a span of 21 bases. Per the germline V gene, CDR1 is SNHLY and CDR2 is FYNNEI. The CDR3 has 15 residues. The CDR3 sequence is CASRVFGGPSTEQYF. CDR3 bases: TGTGCCAGCAGAGTGTTCGGGGGTCCCTCCACCGAGCAGTACTTC.

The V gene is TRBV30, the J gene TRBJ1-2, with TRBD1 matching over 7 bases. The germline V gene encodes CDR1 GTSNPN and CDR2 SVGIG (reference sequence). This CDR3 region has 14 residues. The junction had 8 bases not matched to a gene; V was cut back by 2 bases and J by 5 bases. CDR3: CAWSFRDSVYGYTF. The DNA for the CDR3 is TGTGCCTGGAGTTTCCGGGACAGCGTATATGGCTACACCTTC.

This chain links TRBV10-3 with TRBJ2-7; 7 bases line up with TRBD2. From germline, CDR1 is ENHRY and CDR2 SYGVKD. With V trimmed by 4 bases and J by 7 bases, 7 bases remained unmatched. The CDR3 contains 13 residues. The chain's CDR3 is CAISAAGFGEQYF. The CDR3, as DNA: TGTGCCATCAGTGCAGCGGGATTTGGGGAGCAGTACTTC.

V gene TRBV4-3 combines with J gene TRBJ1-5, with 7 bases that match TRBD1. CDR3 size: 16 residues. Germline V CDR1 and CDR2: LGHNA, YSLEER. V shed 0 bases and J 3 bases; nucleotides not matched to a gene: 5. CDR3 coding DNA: TGCGCCAGCAGCCAAGATTTGGGACAGTTCAATCAGCCCCAGCATTTT. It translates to CASSQDLGQFNQPQHF.

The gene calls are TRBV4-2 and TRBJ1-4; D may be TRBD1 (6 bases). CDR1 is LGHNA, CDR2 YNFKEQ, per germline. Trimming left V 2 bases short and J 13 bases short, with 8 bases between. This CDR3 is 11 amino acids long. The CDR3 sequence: CASSQNRALFF. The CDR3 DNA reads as TGTGCCAGCAGCCAAAACAGGGCACTGTTTTTT.

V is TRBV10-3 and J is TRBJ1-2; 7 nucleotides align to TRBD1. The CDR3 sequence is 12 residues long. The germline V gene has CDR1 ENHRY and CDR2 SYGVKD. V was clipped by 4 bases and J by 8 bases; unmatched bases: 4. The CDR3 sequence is CAISADREGYTF. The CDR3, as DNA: TGTGCCATCAGTGCAGACAGGGAAGGCTACACCTTC.

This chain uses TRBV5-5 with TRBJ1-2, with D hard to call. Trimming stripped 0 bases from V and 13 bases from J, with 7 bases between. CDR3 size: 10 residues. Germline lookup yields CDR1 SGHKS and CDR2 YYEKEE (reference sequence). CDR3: CASSLDIATF. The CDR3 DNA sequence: TGTGCCAGCAGCTTGGACATAGCCACCTTC.

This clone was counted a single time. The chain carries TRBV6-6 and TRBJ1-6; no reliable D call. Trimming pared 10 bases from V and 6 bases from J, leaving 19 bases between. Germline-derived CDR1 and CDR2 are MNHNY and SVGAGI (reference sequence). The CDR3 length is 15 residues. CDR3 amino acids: CATLGSGRGNSPLHF. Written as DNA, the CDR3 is TGTGCCACCTTAGGTTCCGGGAGAGGTAATTCACCCCTCCACTTT.

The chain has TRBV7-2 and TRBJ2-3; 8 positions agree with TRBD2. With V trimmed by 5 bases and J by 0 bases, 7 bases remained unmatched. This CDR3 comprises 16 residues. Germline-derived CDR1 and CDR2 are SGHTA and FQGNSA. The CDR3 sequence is CASSRPPGGSTDTQYF. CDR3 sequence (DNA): TGTGCCAGCAGCCGTCCACCGGGGGGGAGCACAGATACGCAGTATTTT. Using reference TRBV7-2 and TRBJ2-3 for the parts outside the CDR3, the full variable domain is GAGVSQSPSNKVTEKGKDVELRCDPISGHTALYWYRQSLGQGLEFLIYFQGNSAPDKSGLPSDRFSAERTGGSVSTLTIQRTQQEDSAVYLCASSRPPGGSTDTQYFGPGTRLTVL.

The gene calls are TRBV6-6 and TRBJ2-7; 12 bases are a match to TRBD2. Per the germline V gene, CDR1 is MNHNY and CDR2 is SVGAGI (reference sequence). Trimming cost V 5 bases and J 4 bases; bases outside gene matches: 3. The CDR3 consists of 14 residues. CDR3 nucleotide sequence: TGTGCCAGCAGTCGGACTAGCGGGGTTTACGAGCAGTACTTC. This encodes CASSRTSGVYEQYF.

The CDR3 sequence is CATSRGLDYEQYF. The DNA of the CDR3 is TGTGCCACCAGCAGAGGACTAGATTACGAGCAGTACTTC. The chain couples TRBV15 to TRBJ2-7; perhaps TRBD2 as D (6 bases). Germline V lookup: CDR1 LNHNV, CDR2 YYDKDF (reference sequence). V was cut by 1 base and J by 4 bases, with 8 bases left in between. CDR3 length: 13 amino acids. The variable domain in full, with the rest retrieved from reference TRBV15 and TRBJ2-7, is DAMVIQNPRYQVTQFGKPVTLSCSQTLNHNVMYWYQQKSSQAPKLLFHYYDKDFNNEADTPDNFQSRRPNTSFCFLDIRSPGLGDTAMYLCATSRGLDYEQYFGPGTRLTVT.

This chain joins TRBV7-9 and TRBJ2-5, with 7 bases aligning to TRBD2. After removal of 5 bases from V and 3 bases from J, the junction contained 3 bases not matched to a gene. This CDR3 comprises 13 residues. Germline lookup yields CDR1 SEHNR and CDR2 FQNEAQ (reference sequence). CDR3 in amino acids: CASSREAKETQYF. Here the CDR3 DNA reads TGTGCCAGCAGCCGGGAGGCCAAAGAGACCCAGTACTTC.

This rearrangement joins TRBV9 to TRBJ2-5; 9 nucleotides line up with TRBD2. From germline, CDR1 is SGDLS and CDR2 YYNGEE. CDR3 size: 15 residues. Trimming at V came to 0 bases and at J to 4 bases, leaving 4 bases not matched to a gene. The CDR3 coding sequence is TGTGCCAGCAGCGTAGCTACTAGCGGGTTAGAGACCCAGTACTTC. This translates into CASSVATSGLETQYF.

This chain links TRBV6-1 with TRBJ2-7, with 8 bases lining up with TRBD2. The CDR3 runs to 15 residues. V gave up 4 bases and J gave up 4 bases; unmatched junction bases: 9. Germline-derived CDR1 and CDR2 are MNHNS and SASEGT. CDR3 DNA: TGTGCCAGCAGTGGAGGAGATAGCGGGGTTTACGAGCAGTACTTC. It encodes CASSGGDSGVYEQYF.

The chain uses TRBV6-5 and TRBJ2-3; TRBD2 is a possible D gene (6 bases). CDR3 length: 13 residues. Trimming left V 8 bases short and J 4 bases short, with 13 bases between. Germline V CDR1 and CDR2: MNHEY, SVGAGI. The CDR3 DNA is TGTGCCAGCGGACAAATAGCGGCAGATACGCAGTATTTT. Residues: CASGQIAADTQYF.

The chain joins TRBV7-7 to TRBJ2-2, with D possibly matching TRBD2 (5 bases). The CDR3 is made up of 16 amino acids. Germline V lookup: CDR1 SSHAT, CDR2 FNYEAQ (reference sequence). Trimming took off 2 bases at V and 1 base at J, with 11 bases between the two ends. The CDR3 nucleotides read TGTGCCAGCAGCTTACTCGGGGTTGGGAACACCGGGGAGCTGTTTTTT. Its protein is CASSLLGVGNTGELFF.